A selection of T cell receptor beta chains follows, all from one sample in a study of cytomegalovirus exposure and HLA in healthy donors. Sequenced by immunoSEQ multiplex PCR; TCRdb stores in-frame clones only, minus some. The sample has roughly 150,000 clones, more than 75% seen once; the top ten hold over 2%. The specimen was PBMCs. All receptors come from a man aged 25-45 years in good health and CMV-seronegative. The CDR3 runs from the conserved cysteine through the conserved F or W. The D gene is left open where the match is weak. Some rows mark clone size as missing; the rest say once, few, many or name a class of expanded clone.

>TRBV5-1|13|.|TRBD1|TRBJ2-7
CASSLGTGDEQYF
TGCGCCAGCAGCTTAGGGACAGGGGACGAGCAGTACTTC
>TRBV30|15|.|TRBD2|TRBJ2-5
CAWRLAGTGWETQYF
TGTGCCTGGAGACTAGCGGGCACGGGGTGGGAGACCCAGTACTTC
>TRBV7-9|16|.|.|TRBJ1-4
CASSTGRRTEGEKLFF
TGTGCCAGCAGCACGGGACGGCGGACGGAGGGTGAAAAACTGTTTTTT
>TRBV18|15|.|.|TRBJ2-1
CASSQVPNSYNEQFF
TGTGCCAGCTCCCAGGTCCCAAACTCCTACAATGAGCAGTTCTTC
>TRBV4-1|15|once|.|TRBJ1-1
CASSQGIGGVIEAFF
TGCGCCAGCAGCCAAGGGATCGGGGGGGTTATTGAAGCTTTCTTT
>TRBV27|15|.|.|TRBJ2-2
CASSFGRLNTGELFF
TGTGCCAGCAGTTTCGGCAGGCTTAACACCGGGGAGCTGTTTTTT
>TRBV2|14|.|.|TRBJ2-5
CASSQQGVGETQYF
TGTGCCAGCAGCCAACAGGGAGTGGGAGAGACCCAGTACTTC
>TRBV20-1|11|.|.|TRBJ2-4
CSAAERNIQYF
TGCAGTGCTGCCGAGAGGAACATTCAGTACTTC
>TRBV9|12|.|TRBD1|TRBJ1-1
CASSPQGTEAFF
TGTGCCAGCAGCCCACAGGGGACTGAAGCTTTCTTT
>TRBV5-5|15|.|.|TRBJ2-7
CASTKSPQVLYEQYF
TGTGCCAGCACCAAGTCACCGCAGGTGCTCTACGAGCAGTACTTC
>TRBV2|14|.|TRBD1|TRBJ2-2
CATGTGHNTGELFF
TGTGCCACTGGGACAGGTCATAACACCGGGGAGCTGTTTTTT
>TRBV5-1|13|.|.|TRBJ2-1
CASSPEFALKQFF
TGCGCCAGCAGCCCCGAATTTGCACTAAAGCAGTTCTTC
>TRBV27|19|.|.|TRBJ2-7
CASSPRDSDSGGSSYEQYF
TGTGCCAGCAGTCCCCGGGACAGTGATAGCGGAGGCAGCTCCTACGAGCAGTACTTC
>TRBV25-1|16|.|TRBD1|TRBJ2-2
CASSLTGTGNTGELFF
TGTGCCAGCAGTCTTACCGGGACAGGCAACACCGGGGAGCTGTTTTTT
>TRBV4-2|18|.|TRBD2|TRBJ2-1
CASSQYGGLTSGRDEQFF
TGTGCCAGCAGCCAATATGGGGGTTTGACTAGCGGGAGGGATGAGCAGTTCTTC
>TRBV5-6|14|.|.|TRBJ2-7
CASSSGTPAYEQYF
TGTGCCAGCAGCTCCGGGACACCTGCCTACGAGCAGTACTTC
>TRBV6-6|14|few|TRBD1|TRBJ1-1
CASSRTGENTEAFF
TGTGCCAGCAGTCGAACAGGGGAGAACACTGAAGCTTTCTTT
>TRBV4-1|17|.|TRBD2|TRBJ2-7
CASSQGILAGIYYEQYF
TGCGCCAGCAGCCAAGGAATCCTAGCGGGGATTTACTACGAGCAGTACTTC
>TRBV21-1|15|.|.|TRBJ2-2
CASSSSGTSTGELFF
TGTGCCAGCAGCAGTAGCGGGACTTCCACCGGGGAGCTGTTTTTT
>TRBV20-1|11|.|.|TRBJ1-1
CSASRPGGAFF
TGCAGTGCTAGTAGGCCCGGGGGAGCTTTCTTT
>TRBV6-1|13|.|.|TRBJ1-1
CASSDQVNTEAFF
TGTGCCAGCAGTGACCAGGTGAACACTGAAGCTTTCTTT
>TRBV6-5|12|few|.|TRBJ1-5
CASKAGNQPQHF
TGTGCCAGCAAGGCGGGCAATCAGCCCCAGCATTTT
>TRBV6-5|15|.|.|TRBJ2-3
CASRAPTLGVDTQYF
TGTGCCAGCAGGGCGCCTACACTAGGTGTAGATACGCAGTATTTT
>TRBV30|12|.|TRBD1|TRBJ2-3
CAFRTGGDTQYF
TGTGCCTTTCGGACAGGGGGAGATACGCAGTATTTT
>TRBV5-5|14|few|TRBD1|TRBJ1-1
CASSFQGGLSEAFF
TGTGCCAGCAGCTTTCAGGGGGGTTTATCTGAAGCTTTCTTT
>TRBV30|13|.|.|TRBJ2-2
CAGSEANTGELFF
TGTGCTGGGTCGGAGGCGAACACCGGGGAGCTGTTTTTT
>TRBV7-9|15|.|TRBD1|TRBJ1-4
CASSHRTGLLEKLFF
TGTGCCAGCAGCCACAGGACAGGACTATTAGAAAAACTGTTTTTT
>TRBV2|16|.|TRBD2|TRBJ2-1
CASSGALAGDYNEQFF
TGTGCCAGCAGCGGTGCTTTGGCGGGAGACTACAATGAGCAGTTCTTC
>TRBV6-1|14|many|.|TRBJ1-2
CASVGGGDGYGYTF
TGTGCCAGCGTTGGGGGAGGGGACGGCTATGGCTACACCTTC
>TRBV27|12|.|.|TRBJ2-4
CASKLGGNIQYF
TGTGCCAGCAAATTAGGAGGGAACATTCAGTACTTC
>TRBV4-2|15|.|.|TRBJ1-1
CASSLAGITNTEAFF
TGTGCCAGCAGCCTGGCAGGGATCACTAACACTGAAGCTTTCTTT
>TRBV7-2|15|.|.|TRBJ1-3
CASSLIGNSGNTIYF
TGTGCCAGCAGCTTAATCGGGAACTCTGGAAACACCATATATTTT
>TRBV28|12|.|TRBD1|TRBJ1-1
CASRGGQGEAFF
TGTGCCAGCAGGGGAGGACAGGGGGAAGCTTTCTTT
>TRBV5-4|14|.|.|TRBJ2-5
CASSYPGRQETQYF
TGTGCCAGCTCCTACCCGGGGAGGCAAGAGACCCAGTACTTC
>TRBV4-1|16|.|.|TRBJ2-3
CASSQEGHSSTDTQYF
TGCGCCAGCAGCCAAGAGGGACATTCTAGCACAGATACGCAGTATTTT
>TRBV5-1|15|few|.|TRBJ1-5
CASRALGDPTQPQHF
TGCGCCAGCCGCGCCCTAGGGGATCCTACTCAGCCCCAGCATTTT
>TRBV18|13|few|.|TRBJ1-3
CASSPPMGNTIYF
TGTGCCAGCTCACCACCTATGGGAAACACCATATATTTT
>TRBV2|13|few|.|TRBJ2-3
CASSLAGTDTQYF
TGTGCCAGCAGTCTCGCGGGGACAGATACGCAGTATTTT
>TRBV28|13|few|.|TRBJ2-7
CASSLMGGYEQYF
TGTGCCAGCAGCCTGATGGGGGGTTACGAGCAGTACTTC
>TRBV7-2|14|.|.|TRBJ1-3
CASSALSSGNTIYF
TGTGCCAGCAGCGCCTTGAGCTCTGGAAACACCATATATTTT
>TRBV7-2|13|.|.|TRBJ2-7
CASSLAPRGEQYF
TGTGCCAGCAGCTTAGCCCCCCGAGGAGAGCAGTACTTC
>TRBV28|16|.|.|TRBJ2-3
CASSLTRTGFTDTQYF
TGTGCCAGCAGTTTAACGCGGACGGGATTCACAGATACGCAGTATTTT
>TRBV6-1|14|few|.|TRBJ2-7
CASSKHPRSYEQYF
TGTGCCAGCAGTAAGCACCCCCGCTCCTACGAGCAGTACTTC
>TRBV29-1|12|.|.|TRBJ2-5
CSVQSGGETQYF
TGCAGCGTGCAAAGCGGTGGCGAGACCCAGTACTTC
>TRBV6-4|14|.|.|TRBJ2-1
CASSDQIGVDEQFF
TGTGCCAGCAGTGACCAAATCGGGGTCGATGAGCAGTTCTTC
>TRBV10-2|14|.|TRBD1|TRBJ1-2
CASSPGTGVGGYTF
TGCGCCAGCAGTCCCGGGACAGGGGTTGGTGGCTACACCTTC
>TRBV5-1|15|.|TRBD2|TRBJ2-7
CASREGSGRAYEQYF
TGCGCCAGTAGGGAGGGAAGCGGGAGGGCCTACGAGCAGTACTTC
>TRBV7-2|17|.|TRBD2|TRBJ2-3
CASSLAAAGGPQDTQYF
TGTGCCAGCAGCTTAGCCGCAGCGGGAGGGCCTCAAGATACGCAGTATTTT
>TRBV28|14|.|.|TRBJ1-2
CASSPPAGVYGYTF
TGTGCCAGCAGTCCCCCGGCGGGTGTCTATGGCTACACCTTC
>TRBV10-1|13|.|.|TRBJ2-3
CASSDGHQDTQYF
TGCGCCAGCAGTGATGGGCACCAAGATACGCAGTATTTT